This entry is about one TCR beta chain. Its antigen specificity is not known. Base qualities are not recorded, but no much larger clone differs from it by a single base. Collaborating institutions collected whole blood in K2EDTA tubes following their own protocols. For TCRbeta analysis, collaborator samples were shipped as frozen whole blood, as isolated PBMCs, or as DNA extracted from either sample type. The immunoSEQ Assay, a bias-controlled multiplex PCR, was used to amplify TCRbeta CDR3 regions from genomic DNA. In the source study's methods: Nucleated cell counts per sample were estimated from amplification of reference gene primers within the assay. To quantify the absolute abundance of each unique TCRbeta CDR3 rearrangement, sequence reads were collapsed and filtered. For each sample, productive Simpson clonality was calculated as the square root of Simpson's diversity index over productive rearrangements. TCRdb carries this immuneACCESS record with in-frame sequences only. Its versions omit some clonotypes, under half of them owing to an unresolved V gene in the studies checked, with the rest unexplained. That table gives V, J and clone size, and the DNA gave D and trimming. The sample table shows 36,000 or so clones, and just over 85% are seen once. The top ten hold less than 5.5% of the sample.

The V end loses 6 bases and the J end loses 4 bases, and a stretch of 18 bases separates them. The CDR3, from cysteine to phenylalanine, totals 15 residues. Here the CDR3 DNA is all that survives: 45 bases in frame from base 1. Taken from the germline V gene (reference sequence), the CDR1 and CDR2 loops are MNHNY and SVGAGI. The data were obtained in a study of blood T cell repertoires in COVID-19 (TCRdb year 2020). About the investigation overall: Collaborator samples came from the United States, Italy and Spain and covered acute and convalescent phases of COVID-19. The material from the prospective study consisted of cDNA or gDNA derived from T cells, B-cell-depleted T cells, or PBMCs. The dataset comprised deeply sampled blood TCRbeta repertoires from subjects exposed to, actively infected with, or recovered from COVID-19. The repertoires were released in a freely available public database meant as a resource for research on the immune response to SARS-CoV-2. Samples came from the ongoing ImmuneRACE study (first 160 participants) plus 1,254 subjects from 6 global collaborators. The sample metadata nearly always contained a de-identified subject ID, COVID-19 status, age in years and sex. Where HLA class I and class II types were available, the types were taken from metadata supplied by the sample provider, not from assay-based typing.

Overall study outcomes, separate from this receptor: How much clinical and demographic metadata was included differed by source and by participant, and the metadata was provided uncurated.

Sequencing was carried out using peripheral blood. This clonotype was obtained from a woman in her sixties or seventies with active COVID-19. The chain is made from TRBV6-6 and TRBJ1-1; the D gene is possibly TRBD1, with 6 bases matching. The sequenced DNA: TGTGCCAGCAGCCCAGGGCGGGGGCTTTCCACTGAAGCTTTCTTT. This encodes CASSPGRGLSTEAFF.